Sequencing of this T cell receptor beta chain was carried out in a study of T cells in Graves' hyperthyroidism and ophthalmopathy. Notes on the study in general: Also found in blood were most expanded thyroid clonotypes above 0.001.

Newly diagnosed patients aged 18 to 65 had hyperthyroidism of under 2 months' duration. Each diagnosis was grounded in clinical symptoms, serum thyroxine and TRAb, thyroid ultrasound, and orbital computed tomography. About this clonotype: Its antigen is currently unknown.

The source material, RNA transcripts, was used to amplify TCR beta CDR3 regions. HTBI primers were employed in a first-round RT-PCR of the TCR CDR3. MiXCR, run by TCRdb on the multiplex PCR reads, gives a single entry per CDR3 protein. Among about 540,000 distinct CDR3 sequences listed, just over 45% were seen once. Sequencing was done on a sample of peripheral blood or thyroid tissue (not recorded which). The sequence derives from a young woman with Graves' hyperthyroidism.

The CDR3 sequence is CASSTGVAGDQETQYF. In nucleotides, the CDR3 is TGTGCCAGCAGTACAGGGGTAGCGGGAGACCAAGAGACCCAGTACTTC. The chain recombines TRBV7-9 with TRBJ2-5, with TRBD2 matching 9 bases. The CDR3 is made up of 16 amino acids. V lost 6 bases and J lost 0; bases outside the gene matches: 8. CDR1 and CDR2 (germline): SEHNR, FQNEAQ (reference sequence).